The sample holds a few counts of the clone carrying this TCR beta chain. Its antigen is unidentified. This specimen belongs to a study of T cell responses to AZD1222 COVID-19 vaccine. Notes on the study in general: Baseline seropositivity occurred in only six or seven AZD1222 recipients.

Germline V gene data show CDR1 as SGHVS and CDR2 as FNYEAQ. This CDR3 has 15 residues. V shed 2 bases and J shed 10 bases, with 18 bases lying between them. The protocol was immunoSEQ multiplex PCR, while the TCRdb copy is restricted to in-frame clones and leaves out a portion. The table has 100,000 or so clones, roughly 91% seen once. The clonotype comes from an adult in good health. The chain joins TRBV7-6 to TRBJ2-1; D uncertain. The sequences come from peripheral blood, collected on day 0 of AZD1222 vaccination. CDR3 amino acids: CASSLTIGRLREQFF. Here the CDR3 DNA reads TGTGCCAGCAGCTTAACTATTGGACGTCTCAGGGAGCAGTTCTTC.